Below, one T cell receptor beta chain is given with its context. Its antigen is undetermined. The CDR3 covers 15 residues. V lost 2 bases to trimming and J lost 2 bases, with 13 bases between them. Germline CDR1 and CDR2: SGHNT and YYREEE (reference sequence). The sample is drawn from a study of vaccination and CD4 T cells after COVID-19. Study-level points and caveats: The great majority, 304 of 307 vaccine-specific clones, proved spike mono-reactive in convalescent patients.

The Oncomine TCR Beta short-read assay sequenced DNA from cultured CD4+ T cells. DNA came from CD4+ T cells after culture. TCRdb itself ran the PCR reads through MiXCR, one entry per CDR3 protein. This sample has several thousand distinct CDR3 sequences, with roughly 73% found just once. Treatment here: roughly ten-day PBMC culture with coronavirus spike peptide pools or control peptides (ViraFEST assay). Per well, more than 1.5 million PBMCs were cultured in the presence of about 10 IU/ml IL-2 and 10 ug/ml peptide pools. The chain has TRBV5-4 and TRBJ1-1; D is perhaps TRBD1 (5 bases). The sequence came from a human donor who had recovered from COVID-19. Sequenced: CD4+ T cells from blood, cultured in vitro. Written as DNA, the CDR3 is TGTGCCAGCAGCTTCCCCGGGGGAAAAAACACTGAAGCTTTCTTT. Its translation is CASSFPGGKNTEAFF. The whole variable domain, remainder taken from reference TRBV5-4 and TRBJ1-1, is ETGVTQSPTHLIKTRGQQVTLRCSSQSGHNTVSWYQQALGQGPQFIFQYYREEENGRGNFPPRFSGLQFPNYSSELNVNALELDDSALYLCASSFPGGKNTEAFFGQGTRLTVV.